A selection of T cell receptor beta chains follows, all from one sample in a study of blood T cell repertoires in COVID-19. TCRdb keeps only in-frame clones here, not all; method: immunoSEQ multiplex PCR. The sample carries about 220,000 clones, 80% to 85% recorded once. Sequenced input: peripheral blood. The source is an older woman with acute or convalescent COVID-19. Each CDR3 is given with its conserved first and last residue. A D gene is named only where the DNA matches it firmly.

>TRBD1|TRBV30
CAWRSGGTGELFF
>.|TRBV7-9
CASSLGQTYNEQFF
>.|TRBV19
CASSLSGDTGNTIYF
>TRBD1|TRBV19
CASSPTGVNSPLHF
>.|TRBV6-5
CASSQQVAGNTIYF
>.|TRBV5-1
CASREVGMGEQFF
>.|TRBV6-4
CASSEQGTYSPLHF
>.|TRBV14
CASSPNGGQLNTEAFF
>.|TRBV19
CASRTEAGATNEKLFF
>TRBD1|TRBV4-1
CASSPGQGEREKLFF
>.|TRBV19
CASSINGREAGYTF
>.|TRBV28
CASQGTAYNEQFF
>.|TRBV6-6
CASSARTVDRAFF
>.|TRBV5-3
CARSLDYRVEPSYEQYF
>TRBD1|TRBV6-5
CASSPPDRNYGYTF
>.|TRBV30
CAWRTPPLGGYTF
>.|TRBV2
CATRGRGLATNEKLFF
>TRBD2|TRBV30
CAWSVPSGGDTQYF
>.|TRBV5-6
CASTLGTDSYEQYF
>.|TRBV19
CASSRVGAGYNEQFF
>.|TRBV3-1/TRBV3-2
CASSQPTSGELFF
>TRBD2|TRBV4-1
CASSQESGGARFIQYF
>.|TRBV4-3
CASSQESGNSPLHF